The 5 T cell receptor beta chains presented below share a single source sample, sequenced in a study of OX40 agonist ivuxolimab in advanced cancers. Generated by immunoSEQ multiplex PCR, the TCRdb table keeps only in-frame clones and is missing some. The sample comprises approximately 53,000 clones, 80% to 95% of which are singletons, and approximately 24% rests with the top ten. The sequences come from CD4+ or CD8+ T cells sorted from blood, collected in a trial of the OX40 agonist ivuxolimab. The receptors come from an adult with an advanced solid tumor such as melanoma, head and neck, liver or kidney cancer.

This chain joins TRBV4-1 and TRBJ2-7, with no clear D. The CDR3 consists of 15 residues. Germline V gene data show CDR1 as MGHRA and CDR2 as YSYEKL. Trimming removed 0 bases from V and 2 bases from J, with 11 bases in between. CDR3 loop: CASSQDEASPYEQYF. The CDR3 DNA reads TGCGCCAGCAGCCAAGATGAGGCTAGTCCCTACGAGCAGTACTTC.

V usage is TRBV7-2 and J usage is TRBJ1-1, with D tentatively TRBD1 (6 bases). CDR1 and CDR2 (germline): SGHTA, FQGNSA. This CDR3 contains 13 residues. V was cut by 3 bases and J by 6 bases, with 11 bases left in between. The DNA for the CDR3 is TGTGCCAGCAGCTTCAACAGGGATCCTGAAGCTTTCTTT. As protein: CASSFNRDPEAFF.

The rearrangement links TRBV7-9 to TRBJ2-1; TRBD1 matches 10 bases. This CDR3 has 17 amino acids. With V trimmed by 2 bases and J by 4 bases, 8 bases remained unmatched. Germline values: CDR1 SEHNR, CDR2 FQNEAQ (reference sequence). The chain's CDR3 is CASSLPPGQGLYNEQFF. For the CDR3, the DNA is TGTGCCAGCAGCTTACCCCCGGGACAGGGGTTATACAATGAGCAGTTCTTC.

The V and J genes are TRBV11-2 and TRBJ2-7, with 8 bases that match TRBD1. Germline V gene lookup returns CDR1 SGHAT and CDR2 FQNNGV. The CDR3 loop spans 15 amino acids. J gave up 4 bases and V 1 base, and 6 bases lay outside the gene matches. This CDR3 reads CASSLGGTGGYEQYF. DNA of the CDR3: TGTGCCAGCAGCTTAGGGGGGACAGGAGGTTACGAGCAGTACTTC.

The V call is TRBV6-1, the J call TRBJ2-7; weak D call: TRBD2 (5 bases). The germline CDR1 and CDR2 sequences are MNHNS and SASEGT. CDR3 length equals 15 residues. V shed 2 bases and J shed 1 base, with 12 bases lying between them. CDR3 protein: CASSELGIESYEQYF. The CDR3 bases are TGTGCCAGCAGTGAACTCGGGATCGAGTCCTACGAGCAGTACTTC.